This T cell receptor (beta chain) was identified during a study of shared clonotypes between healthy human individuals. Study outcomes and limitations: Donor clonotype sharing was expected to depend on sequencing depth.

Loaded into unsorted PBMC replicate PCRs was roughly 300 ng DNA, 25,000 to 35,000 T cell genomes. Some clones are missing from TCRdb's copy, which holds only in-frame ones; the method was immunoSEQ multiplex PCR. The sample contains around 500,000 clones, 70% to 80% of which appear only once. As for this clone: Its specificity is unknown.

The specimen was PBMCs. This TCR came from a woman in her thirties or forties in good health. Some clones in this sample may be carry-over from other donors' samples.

The DNA for the CDR3 is TGTGCCAGCAGCTTGGGGGACTTGGGCTACACCTTC. This sequence encodes CASSLGDLGYTF. This chain connects TRBV5-4 to TRBJ1-2; possible D gene TRBD1, 5 bases. Trimming pared 0 bases from V and 8 bases from J, leaving 8 bases between. Germline lookup yields CDR1 SGHNT and CDR2 YYREEE (reference sequence). The CDR3 is 12 amino acids.